These 20 T cell receptor beta chains were sequenced from one sample in a study of T cells in Graves' hyperthyroidism and ophthalmopathy. Template material for amplifying TCR beta CDR3 regions consisted of RNA transcripts. The primer set for the first-round RT-PCR of the TCR CDR3 was HTBI. TCRdb passed the multiplex PCR reads through MiXCR, listing each CDR3 protein once. The table records roughly 720,000 distinct CDR3 sequences, roughly 17% of them present only once. The source material was blood. The receptors originated from a man aged 50-60 years with Graves' hyperthyroidism.

This clonotype was seen a handful of times. V and J are TRBV20-1 and TRBJ2-7; possibly TRBD1 for D (6 bases). Trimming took 8 bases from V and 5 from J, leaving 22 bases between them. The CDR3 is 14 amino acids. Germline V gives CDR1 DFQATT, CDR2 SNEGSKA (reference sequence). Here the CDR3 reads CSKKAGALRDEQYF. The CDR3 DNA reads as TGCAGTAAAAAAGCAGGGGCCCTTCGGGACGAGCAGTACTTC.

This clonotype was detected many times. J is TRBJ1-1 and V is TRBV11-2; D is ambiguous. In germline, CDR1 is SGHAT, CDR2 FQNNGV. The length of the CDR3 is 15 residues. V lost 6 bases to trimming and J lost 1 base, with 15 bases between them. CDR3 in DNA: TGTGCCAGCAGGGCCTACAAGGGCCCGAACACTGAAGCTTTCTTT. Its translation: CASRAYKGPNTEAFF.

This clonotype was recorded at least ten times. This sequence joins TRBV7-2 and TRBJ1-1, with 12 bases identical to TRBD1. CDR1 and CDR2 from the germline V gene are SGHTA and FQGNSA. The CDR3 extends over 15 amino acids. V shed 5 bases, J shed 6 bases, and the junction held 7 bases outside the gene matches. In DNA, the CDR3 is TGTGCCAGCAGCGACGGGGACAGGGGGCCCCCTGAAGCTTTCTTT. It is translated as CASSDGDRGPPEAFF.

This clonotype has only a few counts. The rearrangement uses TRBV3-1 and TRBJ2-7, with D possibly being TRBD2 (6 bases). V dropped 0 bases and J dropped 3 bases, with 9 bases sitting between them. CDR3 length equals 14 residues. Looked up from germline, CDR1 is LGHDT and CDR2 is YNNKEL (reference sequence). The CDR3 DNA follows: TGTGCCAGCAGCCAAGATTGGCGGGACTACGAGCAGTACTTC. It specifies CASSQDWRDYEQYF.

This clonotype was observed many times. J is TRBJ2-7 and V is TRBV2, with D tentatively TRBD2 (6 bases). The germline CDR1 and CDR2 sequences are SNHLY and FYNNEI. Deletions cut 7 bases from V and 4 bases from J, with 17 bases between. The CDR3 runs 14 residues. Here the CDR3 reads CASKEGGMQYEQYF. The DNA for the CDR3 is TGTGCCAGCAAAGAGGGCGGGATGCAATACGAGCAGTACTTC.

The rearrangement uses TRBV7-2 and TRBJ1-2; D call uncertain. Germline CDR1 SGHTA, CDR2 FQGNSA. The CDR3 runs to 13 residues. V lost 1 base, J lost 8 bases, and 11 bases lay in between. For the CDR3, the DNA is TGTGCCAGCAGCTTAGGTGCGAAGCGCGGCTACACCTTC. It specifies CASSLGAKRGYTF.

A few counts support this clonotype. This rearrangement joins TRBV6-1 to TRBJ1-5, with D unresolved. Deletions cut 6 bases from V and 0 bases from J, with 9 bases between. The CDR3 runs to 14 residues. Per germline, CDR1 MNHNS and CDR2 SASEGT. CDR3 region: CASSVLISNQPQHF. The CDR3 nucleotides read TGTGCCAGCAGCGTACTGATTAGCAATCAGCCCCAGCATTTT.

This clonotype was picked up many times. The V and J genes are TRBV12-3 or TRBV12-4 and TRBJ1-1; D may be TRBD1 (6 bases). Trimming took off 3 bases at V and 5 bases at J, with 13 bases between the two ends. The CDR3 loop spans 14 amino acids. CDR3 in amino acids: CASSLGQGQTEAFF. In nucleotides, the CDR3 is TGTGCCAGCAGTTTGGGGCAGGGACAAACTGAAGCTTTCTTT.

This clonotype was seen at least ten times. The chain carries TRBV7-3 and TRBJ1-1; no clear D. Germline lookup yields CDR1 SGHTA and CDR2 FQGTGA. The CDR3 totals 14 residues. V lost 2 bases and J lost 5, with 12 bases in between. Here the CDR3 DNA reads TGTGCCAGCAGCTTAGGTTTGGCTGAAACTGAAGCTTTCTTT. Translated, it gives CASSLGLAETEAFF.

This clonotype has at least ten counts. The gene calls are TRBV11-1 and TRBJ2-5; no clear D gene. The CDR3 has 13 amino acids. The V end was cut by 5 bases, the J end by 3 bases, with 10 bases between. The germline gives CDR1 SGHAT, CDR2 FQDESV (reference sequence). In nucleotides, the CDR3 is TGTGCCAGCAGCCCCCGGAGAGAAGAGACCCAGTACTTC. Protein sequence: CASSPRREETQYF.

The V and J genes are TRBV12-3 or TRBV12-4 and TRBJ2-1; TRBD2 matches 10 bases. V lost 3 bases, J lost 4 bases, and 3 bases stayed unmatched. This CDR3 contains 15 residues. Here the CDR3 reads CASSLGTSEYNEQFF. CDR3 sequence (DNA): TGTGCCAGCAGTTTGGGGACTAGCGAGTACAATGAGCAGTTCTTC.

To note about this clonotype: A read error may explain this, as a much larger clone is one base away. V usage is TRBV4-3 and J usage is TRBJ2-5; the D is unclear. CDR3 length equals 13 residues. The germline V gene has CDR1 LGHNA and CDR2 YSLEER. This CDR3 reads CANSPRLWQTQYF. Here the CDR3 DNA reads TGCGCCAACAGCCCGAGGTTGTGGCAGACCCAGTACTTC.

The chain uses TRBV28 and TRBJ1-2; 10 bases match TRBD1. CDR3 length: 14 amino acids. J gave up 4 bases and V 8 bases, and 7 bases lay outside the gene matches. Germline V CDR1 and CDR2: MDHEN, SYDVKM. CDR3 amino acids: CASGDRGALYGYTF. The CDR3 DNA sequence: TGTGCCAGCGGGGACAGGGGAGCCCTCTATGGCTACACCTTC.

The chain's CDR3 is CASSVTSGSDIQYF. The CDR3 nucleotides read TGTGCCAGCAGCGTGACTAGCGGGAGTGACATTCAGTACTTC. The J gene is TRBJ2-4, the V gene TRBV9; 12 bases align to TRBD2. Germline CDR1 and CDR2: SGDLS and YYNGEE. CDR3 length equals 14 residues. After removal of 2 bases from V and 8 bases from J, the junction contained 2 bases not matched to a gene.

This clonotype has at least ten counts. The rearrangement links TRBV9 to TRBJ2-1; D possibly matches TRBD1 or TRBD2 (5 bases each). CDR3 size: 16 residues. V was clipped by 4 bases and J by 7 bases, with 21 bases between them. Germline assignment: CDR1 SGDLS and CDR2 YYNGEE. For the CDR3, the DNA is TGTGCCAGCAGCCTCAGCCCGGACATAAAGCGGAATGAGCAGTTCTTC. Translation gives CASSLSPDIKRNEQFF.

V is TRBV6-2 or TRBV6-3 and J is TRBJ1-5; D uncertain. The CDR3 consists of 15 residues. The germline gives CDR1 MNHEY, CDR2 SVGEGT. Deletions cut 5 bases from V and 2 bases from J, with 13 bases between. CDR3 coding DNA: TGTGCCAGCAGTACCCAATATGGGGGCAATCAGCCCCAGCATTTT. This sequence encodes CASSTQYGGNQPQHF.

This clonotype showed up many times. This chain links TRBV18 with TRBJ2-7, with D uncertain. CDR3 length: 14 amino acids. Deletions cut 2 bases from V and 2 bases from J, with 10 bases between. CDR1 KGHSH and CDR2 LQKENI come from the germline V gene. The CDR3, as DNA: TGTGCCAGCTCACCAAGCAGTAGAACCTACGAGCAGTACTTC. It specifies CASSPSSRTYEQYF.

This sequence joins TRBV6-2 or TRBV6-3 and TRBJ2-7, with 9 bases matching TRBD2. The ends lost 5 bases at V and 2 bases at J; junction bases unmatched: 10. Germline CDR1 is MNHEY and CDR2 is SVGEGT. This CDR3 has 16 amino acids. The CDR3 region has the DNA TGTGCCAGCAGTGGGACGGGAGCGGGAGGTCCCTACGAGCAGTACTTC. Amino acid sequence: CASSGTGAGGPYEQYF.

This sequence joins TRBV6-2 or TRBV6-3 and TRBJ2-3; D is possibly TRBD1 or TRBD2 (6 bases each). The CDR3 length is 17 residues. The ends were cut back, 9 bases at V and 2 bases at J, with 24 bases in the middle. The germline CDR1 and CDR2 sequences are MNHEY and SVGEGT. The CDR3 loop reads CARTAGHASQPTDTQYF. The CDR3, as DNA: TGTGCCAGGACGGCGGGACACGCCTCACAACCCACAGATACGCAGTATTTT.

In this sample, this clonotype turned up many times. The DNA of the CDR3 is TGTGCCAGCAGCTCACGGACTAGCAAGGAGACCCAGTACTTC. Protein sequence: CASSSRTSKETQYF. The chain has TRBV7-6 and TRBJ2-5, with 8 nucleotides matching TRBD2. CDR3 length equals 14 residues. V gave up 4 bases and J gave up 5 bases; unmatched junction bases: 6. Germline CDR1 and CDR2: SGHVS and FNYEAQ.